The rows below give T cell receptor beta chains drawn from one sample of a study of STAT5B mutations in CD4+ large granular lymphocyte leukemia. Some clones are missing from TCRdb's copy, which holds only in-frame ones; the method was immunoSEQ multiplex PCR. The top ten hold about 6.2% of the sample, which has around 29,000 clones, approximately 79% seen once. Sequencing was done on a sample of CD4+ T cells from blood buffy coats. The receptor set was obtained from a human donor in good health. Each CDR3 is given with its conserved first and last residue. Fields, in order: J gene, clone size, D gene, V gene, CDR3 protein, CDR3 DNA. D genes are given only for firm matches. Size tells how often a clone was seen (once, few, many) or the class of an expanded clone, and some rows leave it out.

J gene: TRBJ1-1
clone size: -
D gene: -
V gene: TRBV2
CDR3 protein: CASSYSRGGTEAFF
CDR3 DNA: TGTGCCAGCAGTTACTCCAGGGGAGGAACTGAAGCTTTCTTT

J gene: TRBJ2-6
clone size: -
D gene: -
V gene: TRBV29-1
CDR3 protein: CSVEGGRSGANVLTF
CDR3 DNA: TGCAGCGTTGAAGGGGGGCGCTCTGGGGCCAACGTCCTGACTTTC

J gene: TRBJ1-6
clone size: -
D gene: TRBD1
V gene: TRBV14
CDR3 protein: CASSQEGTGGGFNSPLHF
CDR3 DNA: TGTGCCAGCAGCCAGGAAGGGACAGGGGGCGGCTTTAATTCACCCCTCCACTTT

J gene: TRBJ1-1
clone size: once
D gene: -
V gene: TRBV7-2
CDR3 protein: CASSLLQGEAFF
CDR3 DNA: TGTGCCAGCAGCTTATTGCAGGGAGAAGCTTTCTTT

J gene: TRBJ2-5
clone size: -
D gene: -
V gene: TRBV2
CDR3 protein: CASNTFGGQAEKETQYF
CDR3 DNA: TGTGCCAGCAACACCTTCGGGGGGCAAGCCGAAAAAGAGACCCAGTACTTC

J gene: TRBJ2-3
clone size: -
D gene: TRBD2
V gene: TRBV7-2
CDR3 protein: CASSVGTTLTDTQYF
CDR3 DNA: TGTGCCAGCAGCGTGGGGACTACCTTAACAGATACGCAGTATTTT

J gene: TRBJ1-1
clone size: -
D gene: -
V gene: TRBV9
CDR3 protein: CASSVEGQTNVAFF
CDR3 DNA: TGTGCCAGCAGCGTAGAGGGGCAGACCAATGTAGCTTTCTTT

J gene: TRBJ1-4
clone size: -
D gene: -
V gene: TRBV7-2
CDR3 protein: CASSLGGDPSNEKLFF
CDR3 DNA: TGTGCCAGCAGCCTTGGGGGGGACCCATCTAATGAAAAACTGTTTTTT

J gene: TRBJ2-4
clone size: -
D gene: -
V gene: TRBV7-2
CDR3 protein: CASSLAAFGSVPTQNIQYF
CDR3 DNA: TGTGCCAGCAGCTTAGCGGCATTCGGATCGGTGCCCACCCAAAACATTCAGTACTTC

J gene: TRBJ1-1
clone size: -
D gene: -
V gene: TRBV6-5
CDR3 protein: CASSSSGTRAFF
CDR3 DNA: TGTGCCAGCAGTTCTTCAGGGACAAGGGCTTTCTTT

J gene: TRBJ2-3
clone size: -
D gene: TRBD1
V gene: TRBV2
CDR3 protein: CASSPGQPVTDTQYF
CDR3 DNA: TGTGCCAGCAGCCCGGGACAGCCTGTCACAGATACGCAGTATTTT

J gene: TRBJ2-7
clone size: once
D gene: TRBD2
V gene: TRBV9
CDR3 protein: CASSEGASGGPGNEQYF
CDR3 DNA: TGTGCCAGCAGCGAAGGGGCTAGCGGGGGCCCTGGAAACGAGCAGTACTTC

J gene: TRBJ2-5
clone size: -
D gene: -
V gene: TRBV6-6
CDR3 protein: CASSYSNRQETQYF
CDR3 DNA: TGTGCCAGCAGTTACTCAAACAGACAAGAGACCCAGTACTTC

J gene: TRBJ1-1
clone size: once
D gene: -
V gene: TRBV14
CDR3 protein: CASSQVEGYTEAFF
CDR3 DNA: TGTGCCAGCAGCCAAGTGGAGGGTTACACTGAAGCTTTCTTT